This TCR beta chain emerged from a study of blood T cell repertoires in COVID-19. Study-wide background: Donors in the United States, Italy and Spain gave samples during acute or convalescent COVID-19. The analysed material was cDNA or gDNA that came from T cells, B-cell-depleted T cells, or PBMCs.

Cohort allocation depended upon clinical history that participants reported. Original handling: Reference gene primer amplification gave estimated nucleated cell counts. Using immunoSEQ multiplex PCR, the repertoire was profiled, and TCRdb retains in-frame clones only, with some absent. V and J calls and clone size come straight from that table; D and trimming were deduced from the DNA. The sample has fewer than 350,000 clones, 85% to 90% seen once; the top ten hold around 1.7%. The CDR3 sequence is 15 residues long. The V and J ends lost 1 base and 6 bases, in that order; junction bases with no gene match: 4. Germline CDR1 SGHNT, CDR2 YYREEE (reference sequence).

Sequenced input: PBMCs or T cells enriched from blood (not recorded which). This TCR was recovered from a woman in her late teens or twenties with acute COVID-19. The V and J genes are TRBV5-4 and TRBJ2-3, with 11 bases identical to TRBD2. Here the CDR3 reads CASSLMTSGVDTQYF. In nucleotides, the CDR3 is TGTGCCAGCAGCTTGATGACTAGCGGGGTCGATACGCAGTATTTT.